This entry concerns a single T cell receptor (beta chain). This sample was included in a study of CD8 T cells in Susac syndrome. Relapsing-remitting disease, either stable or active, was present in the treatment-naive patients who were the multiple sclerosis controls. TEMRA cells were FACS-enriched, while CD8+ and CD4+ T cells were negatively isolated. Germline CDR1 reads MNHEY; CDR2 reads SMNVEV (reference sequence). This CDR3 is 14 amino acids long. With V trimmed by 4 bases and J by 8 bases, 3 bases remained unmatched. RNA amounts of roughly 0.45 to 1 ug underwent reverse transcription with random hexamers. Amplification of TCR beta CDR3 used immunoSEQ multiplex PCR across 54 Vbeta and 13 Jbeta. TCRdb used MiXCR to reprocess the immunoSEQ multiplex PCR reads, holding one entry per CDR3 protein. The sample has about 200,000 distinct CDR3 sequences; approximately 90% are singletons.

The specimen sequenced was CD8+ T cells from PBMCs. The chain couples TRBV27 to TRBJ2-1, with TRBD2 matching over 12 bases. The receptor was isolated from a human donor with multiple sclerosis. In DNA, the CDR3 is TGTGCCAGCAGTTGGGCTAGCGGGGGGGATGAGCAGTTCTTC. Protein: CASSWASGGDEQFF.